This is a list of T cell receptor beta chains from one sample in a study of metastatic and nonmetastatic thyroid tumors. TCRdb re-clonotyped the PCR reads via MiXCR. The sample lists 3,500 to 4,000 clones, roughly 35% occurring once. The sample taken for sequencing was tumor tissue. These receptor sequences come from a male donor with papillary thyroid cancer or a benign thyroid nodule (not recorded which). Some clones in this sample may be carry-over from other donors' samples. Both conserved end residues are part of each CDR3. D genes are given only for firm matches. A row's size may be missing; if present it is once, few, many or a size class.

NA,13,TRBJ1-1,NA,TRBV25-1,TGTGCCAGCACTAGCGGAAACAGGGCCCGGGCTTTCTTT,CASTSGNRARAFF
NA,15,TRBJ2-5,once,TRBV3-1,TGTGCCAGCAGGCCCGGACAGTCCCCTGGGGAGACCCAGTACTTC,CASRPGQSPGETQYF
NA,13,TRBJ1-5,NA,TRBV6-1,TGTGCCAGCAGTGAAGAGGGGTTACGGCCCCAGCATTTT,CASSEEGLRPQHF
TRBD1,15,TRBJ2-3,few,TRBV6-1,TGTGCCAGCAGCCCGGGACAGGGGGCAACAGATACGCAGTGTTTT,CASSPGQGATDTQCF
NA,15,TRBJ2-7,NA,TRBV6-1,TGTGCCAGCAGTAATGGAGCTGCGGGCACGTACGAGCAGTACTTC,CASSNGAAGTYEQYF
NA,16,TRBJ2-1,few,TRBV10-3,TGTGCCATCAGAGGGGAGGACGGGAGCTCCTACAATGAGCAGTTCTTC,CAIRGEDGSSYNEQFF
TRBD2,18,TRBJ2-7,NA,TRBV7-8,TGTGCCAGCAGCTTTACCGGGACTAGCGGGAGCTCCGCCTACGAGCAGTACTTC,CASSFTGTSGSSAYEQYF
NA,16,TRBJ2-3,NA,TRBV11-2,TGTGCCAGCAGCTTAGTGGGCGGGACAAGCACAGATACGCAGTATTTT,CASSLVGGTSTDTQYF
TRBD2,15,TRBJ2-5,NA,TRBV6-1,TGTGCCAGCTGGGGAGGCGGGAGGGAGGCAGTGGCCCAGTACTTC,CASWGGGREAVAQYF
NA,16,TRBJ2-2,NA,TRBV6-5,TGTGCCAGCAGTTACTCGAGCCACTCGAACACCGGGGAGCTGTTTTTT,CASSYSSHSNTGELFF
TRBD1,15,TRBJ2-1,few,TRBV6-1,TGTGCCAGCAGTAATACAGGGGGCTCCTACAATGAGCAGTTCTTC,CASSNTGGSYNEQFF
TRBD1,13,TRBJ1-2,NA,TRBV18,TGTGCCAGCTCACTGACAGGGGGCTATGGCTACACCTTC,CASSLTGGYGYTF
TRBD1,16,TRBJ2-1,few,TRBV6-2/TRBV6-3,TGTGCCAGCAGCCCCCAGGCCGGACAGGGGGCAGATGAGCAGTTCTTC,CASSPQAGQGADEQFF
NA,14,TRBJ1-6,large,TRBV11-2,TGTGCCAGCAGCTTAGTAGCCCTTAATTCACCCCTCCACTTT,CASSLVALNSPLHF
TRBD1,14,TRBJ2-3,NA,TRBV5-1,TGCGCCAGCAGCCTTGGACAGGGTGGAGATACGCAGTATTTT,CASSLGQGGDTQYF
TRBD2,15,TRBJ2-5,few,TRBV2,TGTGCCAGCAGTGAATCCGGGACTAGGGAAGAGACCCAGTACTTC,CASSESGTREETQYF
NA,14,TRBJ2-1,few,TRBV19,TGTGCCAGTAGTCAGGGTATGTCCTACAATGAGCAGTTCTTC,CASSQGMSYNEQFF
TRBD1,14,TRBJ1-2,few,TRBV19,TGTGCCAGTACCACGATGACAGGGGACTATGGCTACACCTTC,CASTTMTGDYGYTF
TRBD1,12,TRBJ1-2,NA,TRBV30,TGTGCCCGTTTAGGGACAGGGCATGGCTACACCTTC,CARLGTGHGYTF
NA,13,TRBJ1-2,NA,TRBV30,TGTGCCTGGAGTTCCGGGTACCCGTTGGGCTACACCTTC,CAWSSGYPLGYTF
TRBD1,15,TRBJ2-7,few,TRBV28,TGTGCCAGCAGTTTACAGTTGGACAGGGTAGACGAGCAGTACTTC,CASSLQLDRVDEQYF
NA,14,TRBJ2-3,large,TRBV5-8,TGTGCCAGCAGCTTAGATTTGGAGACAGATACGCAGTATTTT,CASSLDLETDTQYF
TRBD1,15,TRBJ1-3,few,TRBV12-3/TRBV12-4,TGTGCCAGCAGTTTTGGAGGGACAGGGGTATACACCATATATTTT,CASSFGGTGVYTIYF
NA,13,TRBJ1-1,NA,TRBV6-1,TGTGCCAGCAGCACGAAGTTGAACACTGAAGCTTTCTTT,CASSTKLNTEAFF
TRBD1,17,TRBJ1-2,NA,TRBV5-4,TGTGCCAGCAGCTTAGGGACAGGGGGAGACGGTAACTATGGCTACACCTTC,CASSLGTGGDGNYGYTF
NA,15,TRBJ1-3,NA,TRBV28,TGTGCCAGCAGTCCCTCAGGGGTCTCTGGAAACACCATATATTTT,CASSPSGVSGNTIYF
NA,13,TRBJ1-2,NA,TRBV5-1,TGCGCCAGCAGCTTGAACGAGGGAGAGGGCTACACCTTC,CASSLNEGEGYTF
NA,13,TRBJ2-7,NA,TRBV7-3,TGTGCCAGCAGCTTGGACCGAGCCTACGAGCAGTACTTC,CASSLDRAYEQYF
NA,15,TRBJ2-1,NA,TRBV11-2,TGTGCCAGCAGCGGACTTCAGGACTTCGGCTTGAGGCAGTTCTTC,CASSGLQDFGLRQFF
NA,16,TRBJ2-1,NA,TRBV6-2/TRBV6-3,TGTGCCAGCAGTGACTCAGGTCGGGGTGGCCACAATGAGCAGTTCTTC,CASSDSGRGGHNEQFF
NA,13,TRBJ2-7,NA,TRBV18,TGTGCCAGCTCACCGACAGGGAGGCACGAGCAGTACTTC,CASSPTGRHEQYF
NA,15,TRBJ2-7,NA,TRBV7-8,TGTGCCAGCAGCTTACTCGAGGGAGGGGGCTACGAGCAGTACTTC,CASSLLEGGGYEQYF
TRBD2,16,TRBJ2-5,medium-sized,TRBV2,TGTGCCAGCACCCCTAGCGGGAGGGCGAGGGGAGAGACCCAGTACTTC,CASTPSGRARGETQYF
NA,15,TRBJ2-7,NA,TRBV11-2,TGTGCCAGCAGCTCAGGAGCAGCCAGCTCCTACGAGCAGTACTTC,CASSSGAASSYEQYF
TRBD2,13,TRBJ2-1,once,TRBV30,TGTGCCTGGAGTGTTAGCGGGTACAATGAGCAGTTCTTC,CAWSVSGYNEQFF
TRBD1,15,TRBJ2-5,NA,TRBV5-4,TGTGCCAGCAGCTTGGCGGGCAGGGGGCAAGAGACCCAGTACTTC,CASSLAGRGQETQYF
TRBD1,14,TRBJ2-5,NA,TRBV30,TGTGCCTGGAGTGTACGAGGGGGCGCGGAGACCCAGTACTTC,CAWSVRGGAETQYF
NA,11,TRBJ1-1,large,TRBV25-1,TGTGCCAGCAGTGACATCACTGAAGCTTTCTTT,CASSDITEAFF
NA,15,TRBJ2-3,few,TRBV18,TGTGCCAGCTCAGGGGTCGAGCAGAGCACAGATACGCAGTATTTT,CASSGVEQSTDTQYF
TRBD2,19,TRBJ2-6,NA,TRBV4-1,TGCGCCAGCAGCCATGCCCGGGAGGGCCCCAGCTCTGGGGCCAACGTCCTGACTTTC,CASSHAREGPSSGANVLTF
NA,14,TRBJ2-5,NA,TRBV6-2/TRBV6-3,TGTGCCAGCAACGACTGGGGGTTTGTTGAGACCCAGTACTTC,CASNDWGFVETQYF
NA,17,TRBJ2-7,NA,TRBV11-2,TGTGCCAGCAGCTTGGGCCAGGGATACCTTCGCGACTACGAGCAGTACTTC,CASSLGQGYLRDYEQYF
NA,11,TRBJ2-7,large,TRBV20-1,TGCAGTGCTAGGTGGGGAAGCGAGCAGTACTTC,CSARWGSEQYF
TRBD1,13,TRBJ2-7,NA,TRBV11-2,TGTGCCAGCAGGGGACAGGGGGCTCAGGAGCAGTACTTC,CASRGQGAQEQYF
NA,15,TRBJ2-7,NA,TRBV24-1,TGTGCCACCACAGATAGCGGTAGCCGATCCTACGAGCAGTACTTC,CATTDSGSRSYEQYF